The following is a TCR beta chain sequence with its context. What it binds is not known. TCRdb reprocessed the 5' RACE reads with MiXCR, giving one entry per CDR3 protein. The profile shows roughly 200,000 distinct CDR3 sequences, about 9.2% of them singletons. Germline CDR1 and CDR2: KGHDR and SFDVKD. The CDR3 has 10 amino acids. V lost 8 bases, J lost 5 bases, and 5 bases lay in between. These data come from a study of T-cell memory formation after mild COVID-19. Whole-study findings and limits: Cross-reactive memory seemingly joined, as some responding clones were found in pre-infection memory. There was a balanced CD4/CD8 profile in clones contracting day 15 to 85, and later expanders leaned CD4+. The CD4+ clones that contracted clustered mainly within CM and EM, and the CD8+ clones concentrated in EMRA.

The source material was PBMCs or a T cell subset sorted from them (not recorded which). The receptor's source is a man younger than 30 who had mild COVID-19 (a few samples of this study predate the infection). Cell type and time point are not known. The V and J genes are TRBV24-1 and TRBJ2-5; D is uncertain. In nucleotides, the CDR3 is TGTGCCACCAATAGGGAGACCCAGTACTTC. This encodes CATNRETQYF.